These 13 T cell receptor beta chains share one sample of origin, sequenced in a study of molecular identifiers for immune sequencing clone quantification. TCRdb recomputed calls from the PCR reads with MiXCR, one row per CDR3 protein. The data show tens of thousands of distinct CDR3 sequences, with about a fifth seen just once and about 1.1% held by the top ten. Sequenced sample: naive CD8+ T cells from blood, with Jurkat cell RNA spiked in. Documented subset: FACS-sorted CD8+CD4-CCR7+CD45RA+ naive T cells. These receptors all stem from a human donor in good health. Some libraries in this study had Jurkat cell RNA spiked in.

This clonotype was observed a few times. It may be a read error: a sequence one base away is much more abundant. V usage is TRBV20-1 and J usage is TRBJ1-3; D is uncertain. The CDR3 covers 15 residues. The V and J ends lost 0 bases and 0 bases respectively, with 9 bases between them. CDR1 DFQATT and CDR2 SNEGSKA come from the germline V gene (reference sequence). The CDR3 here is CSARDCQSSGNTIYF. The DNA of the CDR3 is TGCAGTGCTAGAGATTGTCAGAGCTCTGGAAACACCATATATTTT.

This clonotype was observed at least ten times. The CDR3 DNA reads TGTGCCAGCAGTTACGTGGAGACCCAGTACTTC. This sequence encodes CASSYVETQYF. This chain links TRBV6-6 with TRBJ2-5; D unresolved. The CDR3 is 11 amino acids. Germline loops: CDR1 MNHNY, CDR2 SVGAGI (reference sequence). The V gene lost 2 bases and the J gene lost 5 bases, with 3 bases spanning the gap.

This clonotype has a count of ten or more. This chain connects TRBV30 to TRBJ2-1; perhaps TRBD1 as D (5 bases). Trimming stripped 0 bases from V and 8 bases from J, with 11 bases between. The CDR3 has 13 amino acids. The germline V gene encodes CDR1 GTSNPN and CDR2 SVGIG (reference sequence). CDR3 nucleotide sequence: TGTGCCTGGAGTGTATTTAGCAGGGATGAGCAGTTCTTC. This encodes CAWSVFSRDEQFF. The full variable domain, rest sourced from reference TRBV30 and TRBJ2-1, is SQTIHQWPATLVQPVGSPLSLECTVEGTSNPNLYWYRQAAGRGLQLLFYSVGIGQISSEVPQNLSASRPQDRQFILSSKKLLLSDSGFYLCAWSVFSRDEQFFGPGTRLTVL.

Note on this clonotype: A much larger clone lies a single base off, so this may be a read error. The V gene is TRBV5-3, the J gene TRBJ1-1, with 8 bases that match TRBD1. TRBV5-3 is an open reading frame, and its role is uncertain. The CDR3 is 16 residues long. The CDR3 DNA reads TGTGCCAGCAGCTTGGGATGGGCAGGGGGCGAGGCTGGAGCTTTCTTT. Translating gives CASSLGWAGGEAGAFF.

This clonotype was observed many times. This sequence joins TRBV6-5 and TRBJ2-7; D is perhaps TRBD2 (6 bases). This CDR3 is 13 amino acids long. Trimming shortened V by 5 bases and J by 3 bases, and 11 bases separated the two germline ends. CDR1 MNHEY and CDR2 SVGAGI come from the germline V gene. CDR3 in DNA: TGTGCCAGCAGTGTTAGCGGATACTACGAGCAGTACTTC. As protein: CASSVSGYYEQYF.

Turning to this clonotype: A much larger clone differs from this one at a single base, so this may be a read error. The CDR3 reads CAGNPSGSSDPYEQYF. The CDR3 bases are TGTGCCGGCAACCCCTCGGGGAGTAGCGACCCCTACGAGCAGTACTTC. The chain carries TRBV6-6 and TRBJ2-7; perhaps TRBD2 as D (5 bases). The CDR3 length is 16 residues. Germline V CDR1 and CDR2: MNHNY, SVGAGI (reference sequence). Trimming left V 11 bases short and J 2 bases short, with 25 bases between.

The table lists this clonotype with many counts. The chain is built from TRBV7-2 and TRBJ2-7; D is possibly TRBD2 (5 bases). CDR1 and CDR2 (germline): SGHTA, FQGNSA. This CDR3 region has 14 residues. The CDR3 bases are TGTGACACGAAGGGAGCTTTTGTCTCCTACGAGCAGTACTTC. It yields the protein CDTKGAFVSYEQYF.

The chain combines TRBV25-1 with TRBJ2-1, with 8 bases that match TRBD1. Germline assignment: CDR1 MGHDK and CDR2 SYGVNS. Unmatched junction bases numbered 7, after V lost 5 bases and J lost 7 bases. This CDR3 is built from 14 residues. Here the CDR3 DNA reads TGTGCCAGCAGTTTTCAGGGGGCAGGGAATGAGCAGTTCTTC. Encoded protein: CASSFQGAGNEQFF. Full variable domain (rest looked up from reference TRBV25-1 and TRBJ2-1): EADIYQTPRYLVIGTGKKITLECSQTMGHDKMYWYQQDPGMELHLIHYSYGVNSTEKGDLSSESTVSRIRTEHFPLTLESARPSHTSQYLCASSFQGAGNEQFFGPGTRLTVL.

This clonotype has ten or more counts. A junction end diverges from the germline sequence, so it may reflect a read error. The V call is TRBV20-1, the J call TRBJ1-4; D may be TRBD1 (5 bases). Germline V gene data show CDR1 as DFQATT and CDR2 as SNEGSKA (reference sequence). The CDR3 sequence is 13 residues long. This CDR3 is CCATVGQNEKLFF. For the CDR3, the DNA is TGCTGTGCCACCGTGGGGCAGAATGAAAAACTGTTTTTT.

The sample holds many counts of this clonotype. This sequence joins TRBV7-9 and TRBJ2-3; 7 bases align to TRBD1. Germline CDR1 SEHNR, CDR2 FQNEAQ (reference sequence). V trimming: 5 bases; J trimming: 4 bases; junction bases outside the gene matches: 12. This CDR3 has 16 residues. This CDR3 reads CASSDWPGGNADTQYF. CDR3 DNA sequence: TGTGCCAGCAGCGACTGGCCAGGGGGTAACGCAGATACGCAGTATTTT.

As DNA, the CDR3 is TGCAGCGTTGTCCAATCTTGGCGAGAGACCCAGTACTTC. Encoded protein: CSVVQSWRETQYF. The rearrangement joins TRBV29-1 to TRBJ2-5, with D hard to call. The CDR3 length is 13 residues. V lost 4 bases and J 4 bases, leaving 13 bases between the germline ends. Per germline, CDR1 SQVTM and CDR2 ANQGSEA.

This clonotype was seen many times. The rearrangement links TRBV7-9 to TRBJ2-5; D perhaps matches TRBD2 (6 bases). Trimming pared 5 bases from V and 3 bases from J, leaving 10 bases between. The germline V gene has CDR1 SEHNR and CDR2 FQNEAQ (reference sequence). The CDR3 loop spans 13 amino acids. This CDR3 is CASSARGKETQYF. Written as DNA, the CDR3 is TGTGCCAGCAGCGCCCGGGGGAAAGAGACCCAGTACTTC. Variable domain in full (rest from reference TRBV7-9 and TRBJ2-5): DTGVSQNPRHKITKRGQNVTFRCDPISEHNRLYWYRQTLGQGPEFLTYFQNEAQLEKSRLLSDRFSAERPKGSFSTLEIQRTEQGDSAMYLCASSARGKETQYFGPGTRLLVL.

Concerning this clonotype itself: A much larger clone sits a single nucleotide away, making a read error possible. The conserved phenylalanine or tryptophan normally closing the CDR3 is absent here, so this likely arose from a read error. The chain links TRBV9 to TRBJ1-1; perhaps TRBD1 as D (5 bases). The CDR3 consists of 11 residues. The germline gives CDR1 SGDLS, CDR2 YYNGEE. Trimming removed 4 bases at V and 4 bases at J, with 5 bases between. The CDR3 DNA follows: TGTGCCAGCAGCCAGGGCACTGAAGCTTTCCTT. It encodes CASSQGTEAFL.